This TCR beta chain was documented in a study of tumor-infiltrating lymphocytes in primary liver carcinoma. The researchers produced TCR beta cDNA from 400 to 650 ng total RNA with a constant-region primer. Generation of the TCR beta libraries relied on three nested multiplex PCR rounds using slightly modified ARM-PCR. TRBV1-TRBV30 forward and Cbeta reverse primers drove the first two approximately 10-cycle rounds. TCRdb fed the multiplex PCR reads into MiXCR, producing one record per CDR3 protein. Here the sample spans just over 300,000 distinct CDR3 sequences, more than 55% being singletons. This clonotype has a handful of counts. This clone may be a read error of a much larger clone one base away. Germline DNA was also extracted, with blood RNA taken from unsorted whole blood. The CDR3 totals 15 residues. In germline, CDR1 is SGHNT, CDR2 YENEEA. Trimming shortened V by 8 bases and J by 2 bases, and 19 bases separated the two germline ends.

This chain uses TRBV11-3 with TRBJ2-7, with D tentatively TRBD2 (7 bases). The sample taken for sequencing was peripheral blood. The source is a woman aged 25 to 39 with primary liver carcinoma and hepatitis B virus infection. The CDR3 DNA is TGTGCCAGCTCAGAGGGGGGAGGGTCTGCCTACGAGCAGTACTTC. It yields the protein CASSEGGGSAYEQYF.